These 4 T cell receptor beta chains came from one sample sequenced in a study of OX40 agonist ivuxolimab in advanced cancers. Method: immunoSEQ multiplex PCR; TCRdb's copy keeps in-frame clones and lacks some. The sample carries roughly 74,000 clones, over 80% recorded once. This sample comprised CD4+ or CD8+ T cells sorted from blood, obtained in a trial of the OX40 agonist ivuxolimab. The receptors come from an adult with an advanced solid tumor such as melanoma, head and neck, liver or kidney cancer.

The V and J genes are TRBV29-1 and TRBJ1-2, with D perhaps matching TRBD1 (6 bases). Germline CDR1 reads SQVTM; CDR2 reads ANQGSEA. V gave up 0 bases and J gave up 4 bases, with 12 bases separating them. This CDR3 contains 14 residues. CDR3 in amino acids: CSVEDRWGRYGYTF. The CDR3 DNA follows: TGCAGCGTTGAAGATCGTTGGGGGCGCTATGGCTACACCTTC.

J is TRBJ2-7 and V is TRBV12-5, with 9 bases aligning to TRBD2. The CDR3 consists of 16 residues. J gave up 6 bases and V 0 bases, and 9 bases lay outside the gene matches. CDR1 and CDR2 (germline): LGHNT, FRNRAP. This CDR3 reads CASGLVASRRGGEQYF. CDR3 bases: TGTGCTAGTGGTTTGGTAGCCTCAAGGCGGGGGGGCGAGCAGTACTTC.

This sequence joins TRBV5-1 and TRBJ1-2, with TRBD1 matching 7 bases. The germline V gene has CDR1 SGHRS and CDR2 YFSETQ. V was pared by 4 bases and J by 0 bases, with 6 bases of the junction left unmatched. The CDR3 runs to 15 residues. CDR3 region: CASSPAGGTNYGYTF. DNA of the CDR3: TGCGCCAGCAGCCCGGCAGGGGGAACTAACTATGGCTACACCTTC.

V is TRBV29-1 and J is TRBJ1-1; possibly TRBD1 for D (5 bases). V lost 7 bases and J 0 bases, leaving 12 bases between the germline ends. Per germline, CDR1 SQVTM and CDR2 ANQGSEA. CDR3 length: 13 residues. In DNA form, the CDR3 reads TGCAGCGGAACCCGGGGCCTGAACACTGAAGCTTTCTTT. Residues: CSGTRGLNTEAFF. Full variable domain (outside the CDR3, taken from reference TRBV29-1 and TRBJ1-1): SAVISQKPSRDICQRGTSLTIQCQVDSQVTMMFWYRQQPGQSLTLIATANQGSEATYESGFVIDKFPISRPNLTFSTLTVSNMSPEDSSIYLCSGTRGLNTEAFFGQGTRLTVV.